This TCR beta chain was captured by sequencing in a study of OX40 agonist ivuxolimab in advanced cancers. Study in general: It was permissible to have had prior anti-PD-1, anti-PD-L1 or anti-CTLA-4 therapy, and approximately 38% had some. Study-wide results and limits: CD4+ T cells averaged fewer expanded clones than CD8+ T cells. Clonal expansion from baseline to week 6 occurred in both CD4+ and CD8+ T cells.

The ends lost 5 bases at V and 0 bases at J; junction bases unmatched: 8. The CDR3 is 16 residues long. The germline V gene encodes CDR1 KGHSH and CDR2 LQKENI. The method was immunoSEQ multiplex PCR; TCRdb's version includes in-frame clones alone and lacks a portion of them. The data show about 48,000 clones, around 74% seen once. A word on this clone: What it binds is not known.

The chain carries TRBV18 and TRBJ2-7; 9 bases are a match to TRBD2. Source: CD4+ or CD8+ T cells sorted from blood, taken in a trial of the OX40 agonist ivuxolimab. This receptor was obtained from an adult with an advanced solid tumor such as melanoma, head and neck, liver or kidney cancer. The CDR3 DNA reads as TGTGCCAGCTCAAAAGCGGGGGGCCTCAGCTCCTACGAGCAGTACTTC. Amino acid sequence: CASSKAGGLSSYEQYF.